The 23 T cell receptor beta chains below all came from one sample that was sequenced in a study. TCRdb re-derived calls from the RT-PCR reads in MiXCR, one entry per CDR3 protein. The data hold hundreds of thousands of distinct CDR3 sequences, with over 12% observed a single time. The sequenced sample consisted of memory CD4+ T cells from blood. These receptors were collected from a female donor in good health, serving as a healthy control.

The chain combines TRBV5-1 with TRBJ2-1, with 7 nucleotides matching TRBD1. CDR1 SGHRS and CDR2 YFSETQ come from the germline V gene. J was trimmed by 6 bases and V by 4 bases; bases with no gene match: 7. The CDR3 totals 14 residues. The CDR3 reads CASSILGGLNEQFF. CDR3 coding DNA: TGCGCCAGCAGCATTCTAGGGGGCCTCAATGAGCAGTTCTTC.

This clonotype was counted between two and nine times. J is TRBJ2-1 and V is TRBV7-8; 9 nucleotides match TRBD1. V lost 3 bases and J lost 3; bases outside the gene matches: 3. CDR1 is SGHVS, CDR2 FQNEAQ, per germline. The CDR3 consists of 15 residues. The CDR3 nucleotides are TGTGCCAGCAGCTTTTCGACAGGGGGCTACAATGAGCAGTTCTTC. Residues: CASSFSTGGYNEQFF.

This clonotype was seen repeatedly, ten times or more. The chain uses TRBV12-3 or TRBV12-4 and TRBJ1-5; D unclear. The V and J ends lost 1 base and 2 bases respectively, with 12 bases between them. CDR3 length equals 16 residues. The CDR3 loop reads CASSLVRGTGNQPQHF. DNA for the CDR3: TGTGCCAGCAGTTTAGTTCGCGGCACAGGCAATCAGCCCCAGCATTTT.

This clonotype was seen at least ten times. The CDR3 reads CASRPSPGQGAFYGYTF. For the CDR3, the DNA is TGTGCCAGCAGACCTAGCCCGGGACAGGGGGCGTTCTATGGCTACACCTTC. This chain joins TRBV12-3 or TRBV12-4 and TRBJ1-2, with TRBD1 identical over 12 bases. V was clipped by 6 bases and J by 4 bases; unmatched bases: 12. This CDR3 region has 17 residues.

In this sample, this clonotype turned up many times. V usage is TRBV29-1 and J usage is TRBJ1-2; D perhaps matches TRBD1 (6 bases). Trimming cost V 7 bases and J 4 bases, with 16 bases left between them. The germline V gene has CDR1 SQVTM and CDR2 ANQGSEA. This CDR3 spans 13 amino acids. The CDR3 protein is CSAVKDSFYGYTF. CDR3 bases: TGCAGCGCTGTAAAGGACAGCTTCTATGGCTACACCTTC.

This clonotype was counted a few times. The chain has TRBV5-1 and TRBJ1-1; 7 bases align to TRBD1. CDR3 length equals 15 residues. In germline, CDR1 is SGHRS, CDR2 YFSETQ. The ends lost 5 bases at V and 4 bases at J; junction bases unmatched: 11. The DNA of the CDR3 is TGCGCCAGCAGAGGTAGGGAGGGGGCAGGCACTGAAGCTTTCTTT. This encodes CASRGREGAGTEAFF.

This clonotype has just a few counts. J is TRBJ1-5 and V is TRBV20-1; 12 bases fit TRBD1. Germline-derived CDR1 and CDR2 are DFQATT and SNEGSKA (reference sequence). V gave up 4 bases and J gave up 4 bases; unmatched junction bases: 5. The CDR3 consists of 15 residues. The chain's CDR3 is CSATGTGGGNQPQHF. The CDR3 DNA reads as TGCAGTGCTACCGGGACAGGGGGCGGTAATCAGCCCCAGCATTTT.

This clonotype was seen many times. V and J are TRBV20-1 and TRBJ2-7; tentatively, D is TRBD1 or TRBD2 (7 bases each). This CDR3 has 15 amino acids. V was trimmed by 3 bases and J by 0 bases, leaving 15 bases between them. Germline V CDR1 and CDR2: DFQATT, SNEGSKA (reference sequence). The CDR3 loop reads CSARNERDSSYEQYF. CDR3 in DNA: TGCAGTGCTAGGAATGAGCGGGACAGCTCCTACGAGCAGTACTTC.

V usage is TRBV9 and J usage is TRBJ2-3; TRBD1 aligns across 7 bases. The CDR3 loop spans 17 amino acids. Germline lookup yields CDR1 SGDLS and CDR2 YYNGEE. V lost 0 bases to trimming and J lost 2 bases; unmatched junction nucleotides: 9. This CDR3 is CASSVAPPGQITDTQYF. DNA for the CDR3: TGTGCCAGCAGCGTAGCCCCCCCGGGACAGATCACAGATACGCAGTATTTT.

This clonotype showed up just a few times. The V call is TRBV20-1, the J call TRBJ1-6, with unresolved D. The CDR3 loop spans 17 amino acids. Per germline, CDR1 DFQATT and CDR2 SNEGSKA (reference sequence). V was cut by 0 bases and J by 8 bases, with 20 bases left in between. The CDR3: CSARDWETDAWDSPLHF. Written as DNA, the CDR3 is TGCAGTGCTAGAGATTGGGAAACTGATGCCTGGGATTCACCCCTCCACTTT.

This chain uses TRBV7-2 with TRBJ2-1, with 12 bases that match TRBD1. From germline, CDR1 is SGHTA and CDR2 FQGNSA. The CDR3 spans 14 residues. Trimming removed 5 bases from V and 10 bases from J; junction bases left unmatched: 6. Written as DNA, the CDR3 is TGTGCCAGCAGCCCCGGGACAGGGGGCCGGGAGCAGTTCTTC. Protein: CASSPGTGGREQFF.

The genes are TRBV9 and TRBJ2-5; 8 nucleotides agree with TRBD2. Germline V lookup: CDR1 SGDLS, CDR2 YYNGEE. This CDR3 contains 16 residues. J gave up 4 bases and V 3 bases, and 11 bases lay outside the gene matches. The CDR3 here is CASSARLASGGETQYF. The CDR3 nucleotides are TGTGCCAGCAGCGCGAGACTAGCGTCGGGCGGAGAGACCCAGTACTTC.

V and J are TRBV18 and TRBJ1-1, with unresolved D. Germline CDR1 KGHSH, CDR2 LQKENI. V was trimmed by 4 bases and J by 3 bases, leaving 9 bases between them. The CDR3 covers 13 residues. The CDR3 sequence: CASSQDADTEAFF. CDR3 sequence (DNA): TGTGCCAGCTCACAAGACGCAGACACTGAAGCTTTCTTT. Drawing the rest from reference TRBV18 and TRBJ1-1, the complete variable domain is NAGVMQNPRHLVRRRGQEARLRCSPMKGHSHVYWYRQLPEEGLKFMVYLQKENIIDESGMPKERFSAEFPKEGPSILRIQQVVRGDSAAYFCASSQDADTEAFFGQGTRLTVV.

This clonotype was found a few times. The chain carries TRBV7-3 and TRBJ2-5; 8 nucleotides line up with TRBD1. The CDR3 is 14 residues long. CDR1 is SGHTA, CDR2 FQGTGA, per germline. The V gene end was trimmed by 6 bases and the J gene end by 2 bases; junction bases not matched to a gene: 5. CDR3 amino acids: CASSDRGGQETQYF. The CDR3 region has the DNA TGTGCCAGCAGTGACAGGGGCGGTCAAGAGACCCAGTACTTC.

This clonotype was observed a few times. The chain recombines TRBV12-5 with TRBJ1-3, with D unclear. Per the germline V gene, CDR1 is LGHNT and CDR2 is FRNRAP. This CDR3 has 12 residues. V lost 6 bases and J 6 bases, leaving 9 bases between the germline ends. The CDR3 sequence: CASGLNTNTIYF. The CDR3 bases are TGTGCTAGTGGCCTCAATACAAACACCATATATTTT.

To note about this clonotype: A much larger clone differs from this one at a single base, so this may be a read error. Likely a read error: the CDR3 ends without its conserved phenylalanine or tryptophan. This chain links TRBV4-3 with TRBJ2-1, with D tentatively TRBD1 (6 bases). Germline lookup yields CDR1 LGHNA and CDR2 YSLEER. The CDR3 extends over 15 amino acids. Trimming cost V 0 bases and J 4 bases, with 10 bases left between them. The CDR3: CASSQDMGAYNEQFS. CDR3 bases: TGCGCCAGCAGCCAAGATATGGGGGCGTACAATGAGCAGTTCTCC.

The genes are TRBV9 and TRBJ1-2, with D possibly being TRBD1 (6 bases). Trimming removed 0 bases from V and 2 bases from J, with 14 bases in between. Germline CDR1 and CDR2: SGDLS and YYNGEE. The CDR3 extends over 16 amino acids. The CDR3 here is CASSVVGAGANYGYTF. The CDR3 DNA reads TGTGCCAGCAGCGTAGTTGGGGCAGGGGCGAACTATGGCTACACCTTC.

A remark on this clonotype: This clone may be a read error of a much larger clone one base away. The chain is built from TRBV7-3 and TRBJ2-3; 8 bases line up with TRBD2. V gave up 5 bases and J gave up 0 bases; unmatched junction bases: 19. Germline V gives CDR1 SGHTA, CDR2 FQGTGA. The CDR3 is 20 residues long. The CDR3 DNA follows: TGTGCCAGCAGCCCTTTAGCGGGGAGGTCGAGAAGTCTAAGCACAGATACGCAGTATTTT. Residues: CASSPLAGRSRSLSTDTQYF.

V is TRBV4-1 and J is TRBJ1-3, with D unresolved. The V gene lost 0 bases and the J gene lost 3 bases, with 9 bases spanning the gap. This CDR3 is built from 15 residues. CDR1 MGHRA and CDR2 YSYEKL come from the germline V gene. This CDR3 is CASSQEGRGGNTIYF. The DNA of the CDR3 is TGCGCCAGCAGCCAAGAAGGACGGGGTGGAAACACCATATATTTT.

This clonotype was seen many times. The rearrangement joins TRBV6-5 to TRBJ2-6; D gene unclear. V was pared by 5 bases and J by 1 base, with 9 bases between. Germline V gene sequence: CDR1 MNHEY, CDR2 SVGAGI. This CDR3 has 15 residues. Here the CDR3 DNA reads TGTGCCAGCAGTGACCCCCGGTCTGGGGCCAACGTCCTGACTTTC. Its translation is CASSDPRSGANVLTF.

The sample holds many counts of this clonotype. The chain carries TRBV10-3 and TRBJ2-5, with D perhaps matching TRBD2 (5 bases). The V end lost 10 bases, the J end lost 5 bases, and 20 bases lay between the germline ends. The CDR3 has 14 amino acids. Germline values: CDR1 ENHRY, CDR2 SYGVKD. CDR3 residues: CATKGGGGLETQYF. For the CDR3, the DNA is TGTGCCACCAAGGGCGGAGGTGGGTTGGAGACCCAGTACTTC.

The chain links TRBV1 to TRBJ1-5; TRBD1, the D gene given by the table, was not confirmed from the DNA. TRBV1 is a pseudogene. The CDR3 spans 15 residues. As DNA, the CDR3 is TGCACCAGCAGCGGCCGGGACAGGGGGCCTCAGCCCCAGCATTTT. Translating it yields CTSSGRDRGPQPQHF.

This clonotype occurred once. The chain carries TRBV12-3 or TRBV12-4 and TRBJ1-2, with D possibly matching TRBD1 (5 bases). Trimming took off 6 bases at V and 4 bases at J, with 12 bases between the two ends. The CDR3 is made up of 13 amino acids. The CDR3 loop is CASRGDGFYGYTF. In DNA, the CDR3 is TGTGCCAGCAGGGGGGACGGATTCTATGGCTACACCTTC.